A selection of T cell receptor beta chains follows, all from one sample in a study of T cells in Graves' hyperthyroidism and ophthalmopathy. Each CDR3 protein gets one entry after TCRdb re-called the multiplex PCR reads with MiXCR. The sample records 350,000 to 450,000 distinct CDR3 sequences, more than 12% being singletons. Sample: blood. The receptors shown here come from a man aged 50 or older with Graves' ophthalmopathy. CDR3s leave out the opening cysteine and the closing phenylalanine or tryptophan. D genes are given only for firm matches. Size is omitted from some rows. Given values are once, few, many or a class for expanded clones.

v_call | d_call | clone_size | cdr3_aa
TRBV19 | - | - | ASSNGNPEVGELF
TRBV29-1 | - | many | SVVGGADTQY
TRBV20-1 | - | many | SARRQGYEQY
TRBV28 | - | many | ASSFGGQQTYEQY
TRBV29-1 | TRBD1 | few | SATTGSAYQETQY
TRBV28 | TRBD2 | - | ASDTSGSLNEQF
TRBV6-5 | - | few | ASSYRWTTQETQY
TRBV7-2 | - | - | ASTFIPGGELF
TRBV12-3/TRBV12-4 | - | many | ASSMGLMVDPYEQY
TRBV6-2/TRBV6-3 | TRBD2 | - | ASRTTGTSGGEQF
TRBV2 | TRBD2 | many | ASSTGLAGEQY
TRBV20-1 | - | many | SAKSSTDTQY
TRBV30 | - | once | AWSVLQAGELF
TRBV20-1 | - | many | SASSGTVNQPQH
TRBV29-1 | - | - | SVLAAGRELF
TRBV29-1 | TRBD2 | - | SVESLAEGNEQF
TRBV12-3/TRBV12-4 | TRBD1 | - | ASSLKQGANYGYT
TRBV6-1 | - | many | ASSDRLETEAF
TRBV3-1 | - | many | ASSHQTGGNSPLH
TRBV7-9 | - | - | AGSVGNTDTQY
TRBV12-3/TRBV12-4 | - | many | ASSLGRVNTEAF
TRBV20-1 | - | many | SAGDAGPLRSYT
TRBV20-1 | - | few | SARGSLEISEQY
TRBV6-2/TRBV6-3 | - | - | AAGLRDTQY
TRBV6-2/TRBV6-3 | - | many | ASSYSAVWREQY
TRBV5-4 | TRBD2 | few | ASSGFTSGKTGELF
TRBV19 | - | - | ATGTMVGNTIC
TRBV20-1 | - | many | SARVNGANVLT
TRBV20-1 | TRBD2 | many | SARESSGRPYNEQF
TRBV2 | TRBD2 | few | ASSRATSGISYEQY
TRBV12-5 | - | many | ASGLLLGQKPNSGANVLT
TRBV12-3/TRBV12-4 | - | - | ASSFSGDGYT
TRBV5-6 | - | many | ASSLKPSSGTQY
TRBV3-1 | - | many | ASSQTGTAWVEQY
TRBV20-1 | - | many | SAQTQLNTEAF
TRBV18 | - | many | ASSPEGVSANYGYT
TRBV2 | - | many | ASRSLPMNTEAF
TRBV20-1 | - | many | SAQTEYNSPLH
TRBV5-1 | - | - | ASSLGQPATNEKLF
TRBV24-1 | TRBD2 | few | ATSDLTSGRASEQF
TRBV7-2 | TRBD2 | - | ASSPREGLLEADTGANVLT
TRBV7-8 | - | many | ASSLVISGSRSYNEQF
TRBV20-1 | TRBD2 | - | SAPGLAGEGSYEQY
TRBV12-3/TRBV12-4 | - | few | ASSFGDTGELF
TRBV5-1 | - | - | ASSYRDPGGNEQF
TRBV6-1 | TRBD2 | many | ASREGLTYNEQF
TRBV7-9 | - | few | ASSARDPTTNEKLF
TRBV3-1 | - | few | ASSKTGLNEQF
TRBV30 | TRBD2 | many | AWSPRGSGSYEQY
TRBV7-2 | - | many | ASSLGDSAKTQY
TRBV29-1 | - | few | SATQPPRGYT
TRBV6-1 | - | few | ASSDRNQETQY
TRBV24-1 | TRBD1 | few | ATSDTRQGASYNEQF
TRBV29-1 | TRBD2 | many | STSVGSYNEQF
TRBV5-1 | - | many | ASSTTGRNTDTQY
TRBV15 | TRBD2 | many | ATSIGTSGRYEQY
TRBV29-1 | - | many | SVARGVNEQY
TRBV5-1 | - | - | ASSLGPLNYEQY